This TCR beta chain derives from a study of control samples from healthy donors and cancer patients. Method: immunoSEQ multiplex PCR; TCRdb's copy keeps in-frame clones and lacks some. The sample has roughly 90,000 clones, roughly 86% seen once. This clone appeared once. The germline gives CDR1 MDHEN, CDR2 SYDVKM. V shed 3 bases and J shed 2 bases, with 12 bases lying between them. The CDR3 consists of 15 residues. The receptor comes from a woman aged 55-70 years in good health. The specimen sequenced was blood. The genes are TRBV28 and TRBJ2-3; the D gene is possibly TRBD2 (6 bases). The CDR3 DNA sequence: TGTGCCAGCAGTTTTTCTAGCGATGCCACAGATACGCAGTATTTT. It codes for CASSFSSDATDTQYF.